One and the same sample provided the 21 T cell receptor beta chains below, sequenced in a study of OX40 agonist ivuxolimab in advanced cancers. Some clones are missing from TCRdb's copy, which holds only in-frame ones; the method was immunoSEQ multiplex PCR. Of approximately 7,000 clones listed, around 70% are singletons. Sequences were derived from CD4+ or CD8+ T cells sorted from blood, sampled in a trial of the OX40 agonist ivuxolimab. These TCRs come from an adult with an advanced solid tumor such as melanoma, head and neck, liver or kidney cancer.

The V call is TRBV5-4, the J call TRBJ2-7; D unresolved. Per germline, CDR1 SGHNT and CDR2 YYREEE (reference sequence). The CDR3 has 11 residues. The V end lost 8 bases, the J end lost 0 bases, and 6 bases lay between the germline ends. The CDR3 here is CARSLSYEQYF. The CDR3 DNA follows: TGTGCCAGAAGTCTCTCCTACGAGCAGTACTTC.

V and J are TRBV28 and TRBJ1-3, with D tentatively TRBD1 (5 bases). The V gene lost 3 bases and the J gene lost 4 bases, with 10 bases spanning the gap. CDR3 length: 14 amino acids. Per germline, CDR1 MDHEN and CDR2 SYDVKM. The CDR3 sequence is CASSFWGEGNTIYF. In nucleotides, the CDR3 is TGTGCCAGCAGTTTCTGGGGCGAAGGAAACACCATATATTTT.

The chain links TRBV9 to TRBJ2-1; D is ambiguous. Trimming shortened V by 0 bases and J by 9 bases, and 7 bases separated the two germline ends. CDR1 and CDR2 (germline): SGDLS, YYNGEE. The CDR3 loop spans 12 amino acids. The chain's CDR3 is CASSVDRGEQFF. The CDR3 nucleotides are TGTGCCAGCAGCGTAGACCGTGGTGAGCAGTTCTTC.

V is TRBV2 and J is TRBJ2-7; a weak D match, TRBD1 (6 bases). Trimming pared 6 bases from V and 5 bases from J, leaving 14 bases between. The CDR3 runs to 13 residues. CDR1 is SNHLY and CDR2 is FYNNEI in the germline V gene. Written as DNA, the CDR3 is TGTGCCAGCAGGGGGGCTTGGTCCCACGAGCAGTACTTC. Residues: CASRGAWSHEQYF.

This chain connects TRBV11-2 to TRBJ2-7, with 7 nucleotides matching TRBD2. CDR1 SGHAT and CDR2 FQNNGV come from the germline V gene. CDR3 length equals 15 residues. J was trimmed by 5 bases and V by 0 bases; bases with no gene match: 7. The chain's CDR3 is CASSLDLQGGNEQYF. For the CDR3, the DNA is TGTGCCAGCAGCTTAGATCTTCAGGGAGGGAACGAGCAGTACTTC. The entire variable domain, with the rest obtained from reference TRBV11-2 and TRBJ2-7, is as follows: EAGVAQSPRYKIIEKRQSVAFWCNPISGHATLYWYQQILGQGPKLLIQFQNNGVVDDSQLPKDRFSAERLKGVDSTLKIQPAKLEDSAVYLCASSLDLQGGNEQYFGPGTRLTVT.

The chain uses TRBV5-4 and TRBJ1-1; D may be TRBD1 (5 bases). Trimming pared 0 bases from V and 0 bases from J, leaving 9 bases between. The CDR3 loop spans 15 amino acids. Germline-derived CDR1 and CDR2 are SGHNT and YYREEE (reference sequence). Here the CDR3 reads CASSLGQGMNTEAFF. The DNA for the CDR3 is TGTGCCAGCAGCTTGGGTCAGGGTATGAACACTGAAGCTTTCTTT.

This chain uses TRBV7-2 with TRBJ1-5; the D is unclear. V was shortened by 0 bases and J by 0 bases, with 6 bases between the two germline ends. This CDR3 has 15 residues. Per germline, CDR1 SGHTA and CDR2 FQGNSA. Written as DNA, the CDR3 is TGTGCCAGCAGCTTAGCCCGTTATAGCAATCAGCCCCAGCATTTT. Translating gives CASSLARYSNQPQHF.

The V gene is TRBV2, the J gene TRBJ2-7; D call uncertain. V was pared by 6 bases and J by 3 bases, with 3 bases between. Germline CDR1 SNHLY, CDR2 FYNNEI. This CDR3 is 10 amino acids long. DNA for the CDR3: TGTGCCAGCAGGGGCTACGAGCAGTACTTC. Protein sequence: CASRGYEQYF.

The chain is built from TRBV6-5 and TRBJ2-7; D possibly matches TRBD1 or TRBD2 (5 bases each). Trimming stripped 1 base from V and 2 bases from J, with 12 bases between. There are 15 residues in the CDR3. Germline V gives CDR1 MNHEY, CDR2 SVGAGI. As DNA, the CDR3 is TGTGCCAGCAGTTACTATGGGGGACCGACCTACGAGCAGTACTTC. It translates to CASSYYGGPTYEQYF.

The gene calls are TRBV5-6 and TRBJ2-7; 9 nucleotides line up with TRBD2. The CDR3 runs 15 residues. After removal of 0 bases from V and 4 bases from J, the junction contained 5 bases not matched to a gene. Germline-derived CDR1 and CDR2 are SGHDT and YYEEEE. CDR3 bases: TGTGCCAGCAGCTTGGGGTTTGCGGGAGGGTACGAGCAGTACTTC. It encodes CASSLGFAGGYEQYF.

CDR3 DNA sequence: TGTGCCAGCAGCCTCCTGGACAATTCCTACGAGCAGTACTTC. Protein: CASSLLDNSYEQYF. The V call is TRBV4-2, the J call TRBJ2-7, with D perhaps matching TRBD1 (5 bases). This CDR3 has 14 amino acids. The germline gives CDR1 LGHNA, CDR2 YNFKEQ. Trimming stripped 4 bases from V and 1 base from J, with 11 bases between.

The chain uses TRBV7-2 and TRBJ2-5, with D perhaps matching TRBD1 (5 bases). V lost 4 bases to trimming and J lost 5 bases, with 11 bases between them. The CDR3 is made up of 13 amino acids. The germline CDR1 and CDR2 sequences are SGHTA and FQGNSA. DNA for the CDR3: TGTGCCAGCAGCTCGTCAGGGTCTGAGACCCAGTACTTC. Amino acids: CASSSSGSETQYF.

The J gene is TRBJ2-2, the V gene TRBV10-3; D is unresolved. The germline gives CDR1 ENHRY, CDR2 SYGVKD. V lost 5 bases to trimming and J lost 0 bases, with 10 bases between them. This CDR3 comprises 15 residues. The CDR3 DNA is TGTGCCATCAGTAACCTAACAGCGAACACCGGGGAGCTGTTTTTT. It codes for CAISNLTANTGELFF.

This rearrangement joins TRBV7-6 to TRBJ2-7; possibly TRBD1 or TRBD2 for D (5 bases each). CDR1 and CDR2 from the germline V gene are SGHVS and FNYEAQ. The CDR3 covers 13 residues. With 11 bases removed from V and 3 bases from J, the gap between germline ends came to 17 bases. CDR3 region: CASREQELYEQYF. CDR3 DNA: TGTGCCTCTCGGGAACAGGAGCTCTACGAGCAGTACTTC.

V gene TRBV10-2 combines with J gene TRBJ2-1; possible D gene TRBD2, 7 bases. The CDR3 loop spans 16 amino acids. Germline values: CDR1 WSHSY, CDR2 SAAADI. V lost 2 bases and J lost 3, with 14 bases in between. In DNA, the CDR3 is TGCGCCAGCAGTGAGGGTCTAGGGGGGGTCTACAATGAGCAGTTCTTC. As protein: CASSEGLGGVYNEQFF.

This clone is categorized as large. V gene TRBV2 combines with J gene TRBJ2-7; 11 bases match TRBD2. This CDR3 spans 15 amino acids. Germline trimming cut 1 base from V and 4 bases from J; bases unmatched to any gene: 3. CDR1 SNHLY and CDR2 FYNNEI come from the germline V gene. DNA of the CDR3: TGTGCCAGCAGTGAAGTAGCGGGAGGGTCTTACGAGCAGTACTTC. It is translated as CASSEVAGGSYEQYF.

This clone has just one count. The V and J genes are TRBV28 and TRBJ2-7; either TRBD1 or TRBD2 may fit D (6 bases each). The germline gives CDR1 MDHEN, CDR2 SYDVKM. The CDR3 is 17 amino acids. The V gene lost 3 bases and the J gene lost 5 bases, with 23 bases spanning the gap. The CDR3 protein is CASSFYQESGARNEQYF. As DNA, the CDR3 is TGTGCCAGCAGTTTCTATCAAGAGTCGGGGGCTCGAAACGAGCAGTACTTC.

The chain is built from TRBV6-5 and TRBJ2-2; D unresolved. The CDR3 covers 12 residues. Germline CDR1 is MNHEY and CDR2 is SVGAGI. Deletions cut 5 bases from V and 8 bases from J, with 9 bases between. CDR3 residues: CASSQGSGELFF. The DNA of the CDR3 is TGTGCCAGCAGTCAAGGGTCGGGGGAGCTGTTTTTT.

The genes are TRBV6-1 and TRBJ1-2, with TRBD1 as a possible D gene (5 bases). Looked up from germline, CDR1 is MNHNS and CDR2 is SASEGT. The germline V and J ends were trimmed by 0 bases and 3 bases, with 11 bases remaining between them. The CDR3 has 15 residues. CDR3 nucleotides: TGTGCCAGCAGTGAAGCAGGGGCCTGGGACTATGGCTACACCTTC. Protein product: CASSEAGAWDYGYTF.

The chain carries TRBV5-6 and TRBJ1-4, with a weak D call TRBD1 (6 bases). Germline V CDR1 and CDR2: SGHDT, YYEEEE. There are 12 residues in the CDR3. The V end lost 5 bases, the J end lost 7 bases, and 9 bases lay between the germline ends. The CDR3 reads CASSSGVEKLFF. The CDR3 DNA reads as TGTGCCAGCAGTTCAGGGGTTGAAAAACTGTTTTTT.

J is TRBJ2-5 and V is TRBV5-4; 7 nucleotides line up with TRBD1. Germline V lookup: CDR1 SGHNT, CDR2 YYREEE (reference sequence). The CDR3 spans 14 residues. With 5 bases clipped from V and 2 bases from J, the junction kept 6 bases outside the gene matches. The CDR3 reads CASSPTGVQETQYF. CDR3 DNA sequence: TGTGCCAGCAGTCCTACAGGGGTTCAAGAGACCCAGTACTTC.